A selection of T cell receptor beta chains follows, all from one sample in a study of T cell changes during pregnancy in multiple sclerosis. The method was immunoSEQ multiplex PCR; TCRdb's version includes in-frame clones alone and lacks a portion of them. The sample includes tens of thousands of clones, 90% of them seen just once. The source was CD8+ T cells from peripheral blood mononuclear cells, collected before pregnancy. Source of these receptors: a female donor with multiple sclerosis, enrolled in a pregnancy study. CDR3s include the opening cysteine and the closing phenylalanine or tryptophan. D genes are given only for firm matches.

TRBV6-5	TRBJ1-1	NA	TGTGCCAGCAGTTACACCCCAGGGGTCCCTGAAGCTTTCTTT	CASSYTPGVPEAFF
TRBV28	TRBJ2-3	NA	TGTGCCAGCAGTAGACAGGCTATTACAGATACGCAGTATTTT	CASSRQAITDTQYF
TRBV6-4	TRBJ2-2	NA	TGTGCCAGCAGCGCGGGGGCCGGCACCGGGGAGCTGTTTTTT	CASSAGAGTGELFF
TRBV4-1	TRBJ1-1	TRBD1	TGCGCCAGCAGCCACACAGGGGGCCTGTCTGCGGCTTTCTTT	CASSHTGGLSAAFF
TRBV4-1	TRBJ1-2	NA	TGCGCCAGCAAACCCTCGGCGGCTTATGGCTACACCTTC	CASKPSAAYGYTF
TRBV19	TRBJ2-3	NA	TGTGCCAGTAGTCGGAGAGGAGACACAGATACGCAGTATTTT	CASSRRGDTDTQYF
TRBV27	TRBJ2-7	NA	TGTGCCAGCAGTTCCGGGGGCGAGCAGTACTTC	CASSSGGEQYF
TRBV9	TRBJ1-2	TRBD1	TGTGCCAGCAGCCCAGCAAGGGGGCGGGACTATGGCTACACCTTC	CASSPARGRDYGYTF
TRBV11-2	TRBJ2-1	NA	TGTGCCAGCAGAGAGTACAATGAGCAGTTCTTC	CASREYNEQFF
TRBV10-3	TRBJ2-5	TRBD2	TGTGCCATCAGTCCGGGACTAGCGGGGAAAACAGAGACCCAGTACTTC	CAISPGLAGKTETQYF
TRBV4-2	TRBJ2-5	TRBD2	TGTGCCAGCAGCCAAGGACTAGCGGGGGGATTTGTCCAAGAGACCCAGTACTTC	CASSQGLAGGFVQETQYF
TRBV6-5	TRBJ1-5	TRBD1	TGTGCCAGCAGTTCGACAGGGTATGGGAATCAGCCCCAGCATTTT	CASSSTGYGNQPQHF
TRBV9	TRBJ2-6	NA	TGTGCCAGCAGCTTCCCAAAAGGGGTCTCTGGGGCCAACGTCCTGACTTTC	CASSFPKGVSGANVLTF
TRBV7-2	TRBJ1-2	NA	TGTGCCAGCAGCTTATCCCTAATTATAACCTTC	CASSLSLIITF
TRBV29-1	TRBJ2-1	TRBD2	TGCAGCGTTGAAGAAGAGCGGGGGGCTGGGAATGAGCAGTTCTTC	CSVEEERGAGNEQFF
TRBV9	TRBJ2-5	TRBD1	TGTGCCAGCAGCGGAACCGGGACAGGGTCTTTGGAGACCCAGTACTTC	CASSGTGTGSLETQYF
TRBV6-1	TRBJ2-7	TRBD2	TGTGCCAGCAGGGAGAGTAGCGGGGGGGTTTACGAGCAGTACTTC	CASRESSGGVYEQYF
TRBV11-1	TRBJ2-2	TRBD1	TGTGCCAGCAGCTTATACAGGGGTACCGGGGAGCTGTTTTTT	CASSLYRGTGELFF
TRBV30	TRBJ2-1	TRBD2	TGTGCCTGGAGTGTAGAGCGGGGGAATGAGCAGTTCTTC	CAWSVERGNEQFF
TRBV11-3	TRBJ2-2	TRBD2	TGTGCCAGCAGCTTTGAGCGGGGGGCTCGGGGGGAGCTGTTTTTT	CASSFERGARGELFF
TRBV7-8	TRBJ2-5	TRBD1	TGTGCCAGCAGCCCGGCTTTCCAGGGGGAAGAGACCCAGTACTTC	CASSPAFQGEETQYF
TRBV5-1	TRBJ2-2	NA	TGCGCCAGCAGCTCAGGGTTTTCAAACACCGGGGAGCTGTTTTTT	CASSSGFSNTGELFF